Below, 18 T cell receptor beta chains from the same sample are listed, as sequenced in a study of Tregs in tolerant kidney transplant recipients. The assay was immunoSEQ multiplex PCR, and TCRdb's table has in-frame clones only and misses some. The data show about 64,000 clones, 70% to 90% seen once. Mixed chimerism was transient after nonmyeloablative marrow transplants from related graft donors. Source: CD4+ T cells from blood (PBMCs), taken 6 months after the transplant. The receptors shown here come from a human patient who received a combined kidney and bone marrow transplant. A subset of T cells may come from the graft donor.

The rearrangement links TRBV19 to TRBJ1-2; TRBD1 matches at 9 bases. V shed 4 bases, J shed 5 bases, and the junction held 5 bases outside the gene matches. The germline V gene encodes CDR1 LNHDA and CDR2 SQIVND (reference sequence). The CDR3 consists of 14 residues. DNA for the CDR3: TGTGCCAGTAGTACTCTGACAGGGGGTTATGGCTACACCTTC. This gives the protein CASSTLTGGYGYTF.

The V gene is TRBV4-2, the J gene TRBJ2-3, with 9 bases identical to TRBD2. The V segment lost 3 bases and the J segment 6 bases; nucleotides outside the gene matches: 13. The CDR3 loop spans 17 amino acids. Per germline, CDR1 LGHNA and CDR2 YNFKEQ. The CDR3 DNA reads TGTGCCAGCAGCCAGGGGTCTAGCGGGGTAGACTTTGATACGCAGTATTTT. It codes for CASSQGSSGVDFDTQYF.

Comments on this clone: Relative to the germline gene, one junction end is altered; a read error may explain this. Other DNA sequences in this specimen translate into the identical CDR3. The V and J genes are TRBV7-3 and TRBJ1-6; possible D gene TRBD1, 5 bases. This CDR3 is 14 amino acids long. CDR1 and CDR2 from the germline V gene are SGHTA and FQGTGA. CDR3 in amino acids: CASSLNARDSPLHF. The DNA of the CDR3 is TGTGCCAGCAGCTTAAATGCCAGGGATTCCCCCCTCCACTTT. The variable domain in full, with the rest retrieved from reference TRBV7-3 and TRBJ1-6, is GAGVSQTPSNKVTEKGKYVELRCDPISGHTALYWYRQSLGQGPEFLIYFQGTGAADDSGLPNDRFFAVRPEGSVSTLKIQRTERGDSAVYLCASSLNARDSPLHFGNGTRLTVT.

This chain connects TRBV7-6 to TRBJ2-7; D call uncertain. This CDR3 is 13 amino acids long. CDR1 and CDR2 from the germline V gene are SGHVS and FNYEAQ. The V end lost 1 base, the J end lost 2 bases, and 6 bases lay between the germline ends. CDR3 region: CASSLDRTYEQYF. CDR3 DNA sequence: TGTGCCAGCAGCTTAGACAGAACCTACGAGCAGTACTTC.

The V call is TRBV7-2, the J call TRBJ2-7, with 9 bases lining up with TRBD2. The J segment lost 9 bases and the V segment lost 0 bases, leaving 18 bases of the junction unmatched. Germline CDR1 and CDR2: SGHTA and FQGNSA. This CDR3 contains 18 residues. The CDR3 protein is CASSLAGWLAGTHAGQYF. CDR3 bases: TGTGCCAGCAGCTTAGCGGGATGGCTAGCGGGGACCCACGCGGGGCAGTACTTC.

This clone was found once. V is TRBV19 and J is TRBJ2-1; maybe TRBD1 (5 bases). Per the germline V gene, CDR1 is LNHDA and CDR2 is SQIVND (reference sequence). V was trimmed by 5 bases and J by 9 bases, leaving 14 bases between them. The CDR3 totals 13 residues. Here the CDR3 DNA reads TGTGCCAGTAGTCGCTTCAGGGTTGGTGAGCAGTTCTTC. Translated: CASSRFRVGEQFF.

The chain links TRBV9 to TRBJ2-3; D unresolved. Germline CDR1 and CDR2: SGDLS and YYNGEE. The CDR3 is made up of 15 amino acids. V lost 0 bases to trimming and J lost 0 bases, with 8 bases between them. The DNA of the CDR3 is TGTGCCAGCAGCGTAGCTCTGAGAAGCACAGATACGCAGTATTTT. This sequence encodes CASSVALRSTDTQYF.

The chain recombines TRBV5-1 with TRBJ1-2, with D perhaps matching TRBD1 (6 bases). With 0 bases removed from V and 10 bases from J, the gap between germline ends came to 10 bases. Germline V gene data show CDR1 as SGHRS and CDR2 as YFSETQ. CDR3 length: 12 amino acids. In DNA, the CDR3 is TGCGCCAGCAGCTTGGGACAGGACGACTACACCTTC. Amino acid sequence: CASSLGQDDYTF.

The chain carries TRBV7-3 and TRBJ2-2; the D gene is possibly TRBD2 (5 bases). The CDR3 is 16 amino acids. V was cut by 5 bases and J by 5 bases, with 18 bases left in between. Germline lookup yields CDR1 SGHTA and CDR2 FQGTGA. Here the CDR3 reads CASSPGSTLSTGELFF. CDR3 bases: TGTGCCAGCAGCCCGGGGTCGACTCTGAGTACCGGGGAGCTGTTTTTT.

The chain couples TRBV7-2 to TRBJ2-4, with 11 nucleotides matching TRBD2. The CDR3 is made up of 17 amino acids. Germline V gene data show CDR1 as SGHTA and CDR2 as FQGNSA. The V gene end was trimmed by 3 bases and the J gene end by 7 bases; junction bases not matched to a gene: 11. CDR3 sequence reads: CASSLSLASGRRNIQYF. The CDR3 bases are TGTGCCAGCAGCTTGTCCCTGGCTAGCGGGAGGAGGAACATTCAGTACTTC.

The rearrangement links TRBV28 to TRBJ2-4, with D possibly matching TRBD1 (6 bases). Germline assignment: CDR1 MDHEN and CDR2 SYDVKM. The V and J ends lost 2 bases and 6 bases respectively, with 20 bases between them. The CDR3 sequence is 17 residues long. CDR3 loop: CASSLLLGHGGRNIQYF. CDR3 in DNA: TGTGCCAGCAGTTTACTCTTGGGACACGGCGGGCGAAACATTCAGTACTTC.

This chain links TRBV5-4 with TRBJ2-5; tentatively, D is TRBD1 (5 bases). Deletions cut 1 base from V and 2 bases from J, with 9 bases between. Germline-derived CDR1 and CDR2 are SGHNT and YYREEE (reference sequence). CDR3 length equals 14 residues. The CDR3 bases are TGTGCCAGCAGCTTGACCCAGGGACAAGAGACCCAGTACTTC. This translates into CASSLTQGQETQYF. The variable domain in full, with the rest retrieved from reference TRBV5-4 and TRBJ2-5, is ETGVTQSPTHLIKTRGQQVTLRCSSQSGHNTVSWYQQALGQGPQFIFQYYREEENGRGNFPPRFSGLQFPNYSSELNVNALELDDSALYLCASSLTQGQETQYFGPGTRLLVL.

This clone was recorded once. This chain links TRBV9 with TRBJ2-3, with TRBD1 identical over 9 bases. The CDR3 extends over 16 amino acids. Losses at the gene ends were 0 bases for V and 4 bases for J; bases not matched to a gene: 6. Germline values: CDR1 SGDLS, CDR2 YYNGEE. The CDR3 bases are TGTGCCAGCAGCGTAGAACCGGGACAGGGACCAGATACGCAGTATTTT. Encoded protein: CASSVEPGQGPDTQYF. Based on the CDR3 plus reference TRBV9 and TRBJ2-3, the full variable domain is DSGVTQTPKHLITATGQRVTLRCSPRSGDLSVYWYQQSLDQGLQFLIQYYNGEERAKGNILERFSAQQFPDLHSELNLSSLELGDSALYFCASSVEPGQGPDTQYFGPGTRLTVL.

The chain combines TRBV21-1 with TRBJ2-7; the table calls TRBD2, which could not be checked here. TRBV21-1 has pseudogene status. CDR3 length: 17 amino acids. This chain's CDR3 is CASSKATSGTVFAEQYF. For the CDR3, the DNA is TGTGCCAGCAGCAAAGCGACTAGCGGGACTGTTTTCGCCGAGCAGTACTTC.

This clone has a single count. The chain links TRBV5-1 to TRBJ1-2; 10 nucleotides align to TRBD1. The germline CDR1 and CDR2 sequences are SGHRS and YFSETQ. V was pared by 6 bases and J by 8 bases, with 7 bases of the junction left unmatched. There are 13 residues in the CDR3. The CDR3 DNA sequence: TGCGCCAGCAAATCCGGGGACAGGGGCGGCTACACCTTC. Translation gives CASKSGDRGGYTF.

The chain has TRBV11-2 and TRBJ2-7; 7 positions match TRBD2. V gave up 3 bases and J gave up 0 bases; unmatched junction bases: 5. Germline V gene sequence: CDR1 SGHAT, CDR2 FQNNGV. The CDR3 is 15 amino acids. CDR3 protein: CASSFGASGSYEQYF. In nucleotides, the CDR3 is TGTGCCAGCAGCTTTGGTGCTAGCGGCTCCTACGAGCAGTACTTC.

This sequence joins TRBV4-2 and TRBJ2-3; 7 bases align to TRBD2. CDR3 length: 21 amino acids. Germline CDR1 and CDR2: LGHNA and YNFKEQ. With 3 bases clipped from V and 0 bases from J, the junction kept 21 bases outside the gene matches. This chain's CDR3 is CASSHTGLAAILRSSTDTQYF. CDR3 nucleotide sequence: TGTGCCAGCAGCCATACGGGGCTAGCGGCCATTTTACGGTCTAGCACAGATACGCAGTATTTT.

The rearrangement joins TRBV2 to TRBJ2-2; 10 nucleotides match TRBD1. CDR1 and CDR2 from the germline V gene are SNHLY and FYNNEI. The CDR3 consists of 16 residues. V shed 7 bases, J shed 6 bases, and the junction held 11 bases outside the gene matches. The CDR3 sequence: CASKGDRGSGPGELFF. DNA of the CDR3: TGTGCCAGCAAGGGGGACAGGGGATCGGGACCCGGGGAGCTGTTTTTT.